The T cell receptor beta chain described here comes from a study of CXCR3-negative and CXCR3-positive naive CD8 T cells. About the study: Every library held about 1.5 +/- 0.3 million TRB reads, and the total came to roughly 140 million. Study observations and caveats: Naive cells that were CXCR3-positive had more hydrophobic TRB CDR3s (compared with CXCR3-negative naive cells). Comparison of naive CXCR3-negative and CXCR3-positive cells revealed similar TRBV-TRBJ usage, while memory cells differed.

About this clonotype itself: What it binds is unknown.

CDR1 is LNHNV and CDR2 is YYDKDF in the germline V gene (reference sequence). The CDR3 runs 13 residues. The method, 5' RACE with UMI labels, was used to prepare the TRB cDNA libraries. TCRdb reanalyzed the 5' RACE reads, giving one entry per CDR3 protein sequence and no DNA. The sample includes 140,000 to 150,000 distinct CDR3 sequences. J is TRBJ1-4 and V is TRBV15. The TCR originated in a human donor in good health. Some clones in this sample may be carry-over from other donors' samples. Sequenced material: naive CXCR3+ CD8+ T cells from blood. Subset noted: CD45RO-CCR7+CD27+CD95- naive CD8+ T cells expressing CXCR3 (TNR3+). The CDR3 here is CATSRTTREKLFF.